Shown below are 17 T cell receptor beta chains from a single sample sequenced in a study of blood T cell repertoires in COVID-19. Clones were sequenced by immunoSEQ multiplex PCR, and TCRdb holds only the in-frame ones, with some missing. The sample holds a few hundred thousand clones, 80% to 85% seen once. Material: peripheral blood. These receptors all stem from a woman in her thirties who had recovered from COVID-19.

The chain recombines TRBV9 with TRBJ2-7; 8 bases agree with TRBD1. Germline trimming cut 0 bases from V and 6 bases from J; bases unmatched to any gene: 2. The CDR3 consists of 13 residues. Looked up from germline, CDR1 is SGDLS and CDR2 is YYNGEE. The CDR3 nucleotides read TGTGCCAGCAGCGTAGAACAGGGGGGCGAGCAGTACTTC. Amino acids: CASSVEQGGEQYF.

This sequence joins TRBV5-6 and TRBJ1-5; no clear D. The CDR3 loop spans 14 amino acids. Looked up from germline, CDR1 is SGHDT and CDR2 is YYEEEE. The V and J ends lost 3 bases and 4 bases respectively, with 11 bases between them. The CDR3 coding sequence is TGTGCCAGCAGCTCCCGCGGACTGAATCAGCCCCAGCATTTT. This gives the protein CASSSRGLNQPQHF.

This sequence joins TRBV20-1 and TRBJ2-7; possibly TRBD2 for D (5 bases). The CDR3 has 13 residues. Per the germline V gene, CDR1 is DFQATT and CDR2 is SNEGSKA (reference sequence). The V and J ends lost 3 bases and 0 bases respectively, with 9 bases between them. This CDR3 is CSASESGSYEQYF. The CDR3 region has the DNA TGCAGTGCTAGTGAGAGCGGCTCCTACGAGCAGTACTTC.

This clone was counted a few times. CDR3: CASSLFRTDNEQFF. DNA for the CDR3: TGTGCCAGCAGTTTATTCAGGACAGACAATGAGCAGTTCTTC. The chain employs TRBV27 and TRBJ2-1; possibly TRBD1 for D (6 bases). Germline V gene sequence: CDR1 MNHEY, CDR2 SMNVEV (reference sequence). CDR3 length: 14 residues. V lost 1 base to trimming and J lost 5 bases, with 9 bases between them.

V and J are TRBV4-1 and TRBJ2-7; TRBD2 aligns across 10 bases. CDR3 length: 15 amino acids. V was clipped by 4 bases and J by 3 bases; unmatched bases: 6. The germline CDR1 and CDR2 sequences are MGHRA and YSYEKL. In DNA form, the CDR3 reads TGCGCCAGCAGCCCAATCACTAGCGGGATCTACGAGCAGTACTTC. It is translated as CASSPITSGIYEQYF.

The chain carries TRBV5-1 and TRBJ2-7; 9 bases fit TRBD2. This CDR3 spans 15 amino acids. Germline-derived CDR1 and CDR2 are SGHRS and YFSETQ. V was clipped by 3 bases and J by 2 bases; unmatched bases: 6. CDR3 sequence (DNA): TGCGCCAGCAGCTATCAGACTAGCGGACCCTACGAGCAGTACTTC. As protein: CASSYQTSGPYEQYF.

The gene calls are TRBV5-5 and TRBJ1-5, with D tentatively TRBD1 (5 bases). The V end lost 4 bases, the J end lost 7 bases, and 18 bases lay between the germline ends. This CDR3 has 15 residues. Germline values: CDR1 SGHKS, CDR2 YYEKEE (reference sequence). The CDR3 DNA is TGTGCCAGCAGCCCATGGACTCGGAGGGACCAGCCCCAGCATTTT. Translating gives CASSPWTRRDQPQHF.

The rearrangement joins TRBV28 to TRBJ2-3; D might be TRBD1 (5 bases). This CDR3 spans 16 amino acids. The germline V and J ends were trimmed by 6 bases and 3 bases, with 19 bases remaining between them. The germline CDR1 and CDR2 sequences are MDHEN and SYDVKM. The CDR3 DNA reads TGTGCCAGCAGCTTTCCCCTTGCAGGGTCGACAGATACGCAGTATTTT. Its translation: CASSFPLAGSTDTQYF. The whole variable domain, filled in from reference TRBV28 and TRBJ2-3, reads DVKVTQSSRYLVKRTGEKVFLECVQDMDHENMFWYRQDPGLGLRLIYFSYDVKMKEKGDIPEGYSVSREKKERFSLILESASTNQTSMYLCASSFPLAGSTDTQYFGPGTRLTVL.

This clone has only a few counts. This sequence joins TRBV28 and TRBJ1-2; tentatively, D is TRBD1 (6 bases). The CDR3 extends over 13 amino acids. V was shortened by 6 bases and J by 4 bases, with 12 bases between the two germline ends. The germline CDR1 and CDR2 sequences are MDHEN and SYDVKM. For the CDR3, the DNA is TGTGCCAGCAGCATACAGGGAGTCTATGGCTACACCTTC. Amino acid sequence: CASSIQGVYGYTF.

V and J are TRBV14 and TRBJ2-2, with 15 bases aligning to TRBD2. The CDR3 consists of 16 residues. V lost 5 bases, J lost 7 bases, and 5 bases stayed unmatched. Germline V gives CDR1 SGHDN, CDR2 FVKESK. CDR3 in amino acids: CASSGTSGRPDGELFF. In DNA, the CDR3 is TGTGCCAGCAGCGGGACTAGCGGGAGGCCCGACGGGGAGCTGTTTTTT.

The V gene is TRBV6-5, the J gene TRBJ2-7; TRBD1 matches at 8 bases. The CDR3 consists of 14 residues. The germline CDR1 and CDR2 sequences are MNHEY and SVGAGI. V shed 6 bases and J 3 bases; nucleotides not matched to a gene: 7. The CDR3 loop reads CASRVGTGGYEQYF. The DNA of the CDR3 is TGTGCCAGCAGAGTGGGGACAGGCGGCTACGAGCAGTACTTC.

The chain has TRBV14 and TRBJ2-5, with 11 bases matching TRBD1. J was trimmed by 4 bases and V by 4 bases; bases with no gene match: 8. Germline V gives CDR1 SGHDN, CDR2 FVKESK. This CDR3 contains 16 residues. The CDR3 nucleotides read TGTGCCAGCAGCCTCCGGGACAGGGGGTATCTAGAGACCCAGTACTTC. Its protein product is CASSLRDRGYLETQYF.

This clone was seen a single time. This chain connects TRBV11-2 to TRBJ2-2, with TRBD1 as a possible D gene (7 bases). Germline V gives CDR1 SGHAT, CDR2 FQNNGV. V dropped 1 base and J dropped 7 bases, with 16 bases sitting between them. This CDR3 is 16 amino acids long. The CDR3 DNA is TGTGCCAGCAGCTTAGGGGGCAGGGGGGCCGGCGGGGAGCTGTTTTTT. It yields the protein CASSLGGRGAGGELFF.

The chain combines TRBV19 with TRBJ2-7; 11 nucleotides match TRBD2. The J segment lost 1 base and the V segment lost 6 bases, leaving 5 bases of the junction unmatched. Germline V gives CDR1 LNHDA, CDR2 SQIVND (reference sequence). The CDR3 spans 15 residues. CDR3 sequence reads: CASSWGLAVSYEQYF. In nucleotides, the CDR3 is TGTGCCAGTAGCTGGGGACTAGCGGTTTCCTACGAGCAGTACTTC.

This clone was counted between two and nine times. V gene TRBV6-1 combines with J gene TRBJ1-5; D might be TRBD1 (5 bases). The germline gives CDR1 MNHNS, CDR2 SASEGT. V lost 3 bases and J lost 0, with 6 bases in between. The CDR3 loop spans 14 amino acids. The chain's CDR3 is CASSDRDSNQPQHF. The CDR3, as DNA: TGTGCCAGCAGTGACAGGGATAGCAATCAGCCCCAGCATTTT.

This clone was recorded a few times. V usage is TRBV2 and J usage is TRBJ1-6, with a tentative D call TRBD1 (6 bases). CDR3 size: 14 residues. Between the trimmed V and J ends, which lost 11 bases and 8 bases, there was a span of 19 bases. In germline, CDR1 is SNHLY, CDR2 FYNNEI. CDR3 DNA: TGTGCCTCCCTGTATTGGGGGGGCGATTCACCCCTCCACTTT. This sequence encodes CASLYWGGDSPLHF.

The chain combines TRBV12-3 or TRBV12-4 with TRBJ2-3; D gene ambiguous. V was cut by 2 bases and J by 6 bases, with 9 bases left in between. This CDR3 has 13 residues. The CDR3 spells CASSLNFGDTQYF. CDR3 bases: TGTGCCAGCAGTTTAAACTTCGGGGATACGCAGTATTTT.